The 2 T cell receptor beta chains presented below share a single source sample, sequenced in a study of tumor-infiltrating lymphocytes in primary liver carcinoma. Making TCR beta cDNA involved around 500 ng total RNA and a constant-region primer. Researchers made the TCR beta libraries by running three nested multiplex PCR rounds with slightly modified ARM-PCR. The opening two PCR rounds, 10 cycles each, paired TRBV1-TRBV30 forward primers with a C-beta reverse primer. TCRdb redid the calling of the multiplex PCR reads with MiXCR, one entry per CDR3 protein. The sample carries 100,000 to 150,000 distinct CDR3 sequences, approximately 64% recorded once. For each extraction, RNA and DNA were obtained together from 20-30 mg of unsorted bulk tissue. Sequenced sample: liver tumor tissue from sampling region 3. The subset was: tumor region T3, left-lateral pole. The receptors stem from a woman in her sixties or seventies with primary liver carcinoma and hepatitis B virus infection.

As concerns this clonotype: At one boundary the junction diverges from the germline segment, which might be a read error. The CDR3 here is CSVFRGTYEQCF. The CDR3 DNA reads TGCAGCGTTTTTAGGGGAACGTACGAGCAGTGCTTC. This chain links TRBV29-1 with TRBJ2-7; a weak D match, TRBD1 (5 bases). Germline values: CDR1 SQVTM, CDR2 ANQGSEA. The CDR3 is 12 residues long.

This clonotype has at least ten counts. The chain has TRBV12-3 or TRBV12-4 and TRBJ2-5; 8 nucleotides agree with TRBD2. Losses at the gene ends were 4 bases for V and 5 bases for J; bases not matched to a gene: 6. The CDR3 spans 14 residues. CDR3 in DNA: TGTGCCAGCAGTTGGGGGATAGCGGGGGAGACCCAGTACTTC. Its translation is CASSWGIAGETQYF.